These 10 T cell receptor beta chains share one sample of origin, sequenced in a study of blood T cell repertoires in COVID-19. Produced via immunoSEQ multiplex PCR; TCRdb's table is partial and in-frame only. The repertoire holds 55,000 or so clones, with roughly four fifths as singletons. Sequencing was performed on peripheral blood. The receptor set was obtained from a human donor in a cohort sampled during active or convalescent COVID-19.

The chain joins TRBV25-1 to TRBJ1-1, with TRBD1 matching 8 bases. Trimming cost V 2 bases and J 7 bases; bases outside gene matches: 6. Per the germline V gene, CDR1 is MGHDK and CDR2 is SYGVNS. This CDR3 is built from 14 residues. In DNA form, the CDR3 reads TGTGCCAGCAGTGAACGACCAGGGGGCCGTGAAGCTTTCTTT. Amino acid sequence: CASSERPGGREAFF.

This chain uses TRBV4-2 with TRBJ1-2; the D is unclear. The length of the CDR3 is 16 residues. Germline CDR1 is LGHNA and CDR2 is YNFKEQ. V lost 0 bases and J 6 bases, leaving 17 bases between the germline ends. CDR3 residues: CASSQDTLTTSHGYTF. CDR3 sequence (DNA): TGTGCCAGCAGCCAAGATACCCTCACTACGAGCCATGGCTACACCTTC.

The chain is built from TRBV7-2 and TRBJ2-3; TRBD2 aligns across 7 bases. Trimming took 5 bases from V and 1 from J; bases not matched to a gene: 6. Per germline, CDR1 SGHTA and CDR2 FQGNSA. This CDR3 has 15 residues. The CDR3 sequence is CASSPAGTRTDTQYF. CDR3 nucleotides: TGTGCCAGCAGCCCAGCGGGGACCCGCACAGATACGCAGTATTTT.

The chain uses TRBV7-8 and TRBJ1-6; D is undetermined. The CDR3 totals 15 residues. Germline V CDR1 and CDR2: SGHVS, FQNEAQ. V lost 0 bases and J 8 bases, leaving 11 bases between the germline ends. CDR3 amino acids: CASSLAVTRDSPLHF. The CDR3 DNA follows: TGTGCCAGCAGCTTAGCTGTGACTAGGGATTCACCCCTCCACTTT.

This sequence joins TRBV7-3 and TRBJ2-3; TRBD2 matches 7 bases. Germline CDR1 and CDR2: SGHTA and FQGTGA. The CDR3 extends over 14 amino acids. J lost 2 bases, V lost 3 bases, and 2 bases had no gene match. CDR3 DNA sequence: TGTGCCAGCAGCTTGGGACTACCCACAGATACGCAGTATTTT. This codes for CASSLGLPTDTQYF.

The chain recombines TRBV5-8 with TRBJ1-1; possibly TRBD1 for D (5 bases). This CDR3 spans 14 amino acids. V shed 2 bases and J shed 4 bases, with 12 bases lying between them. CDR1 SGHTS and CDR2 YDEGEE come from the germline V gene. Here the CDR3 DNA reads TGTGCCAGCAGCTTTCCCAGGGAGGGCACTGAAGCTTTCTTT. Protein product: CASSFPREGTEAFF.

This clone was picked up a small number of times. This chain connects TRBV5-1 to TRBJ2-2, with D unclear. The CDR3 runs 13 residues. Germline values: CDR1 SGHRS, CDR2 YFSETQ. With 4 bases removed from V and 3 bases from J, the gap between germline ends came to 7 bases. The CDR3 sequence is CASSLQYTGELFF. CDR3 DNA sequence: TGCGCCAGCAGCCTTCAGTACACCGGGGAGCTGTTTTTT.

The chain has TRBV7-3 and TRBJ2-5; 7 bases align to TRBD1. V trimming: 2 bases; J trimming: 4 bases; junction bases outside the gene matches: 7. Germline lookup yields CDR1 SGHTA and CDR2 FQGTGA. CDR3 length equals 15 residues. CDR3: CASSLSGGTGETQYF. The CDR3 DNA reads TGTGCCAGCAGCTTATCAGGGGGAACAGGAGAGACCCAGTACTTC.

CDR3 protein: CASTMTGEVGNTIYF. The CDR3, as DNA: TGTGCCAGTACCATGACAGGGGAGGTCGGAAACACCATATATTTT. V and J are TRBV19 and TRBJ1-3; 8 bases are a match to TRBD1. The CDR3 has 15 amino acids. Germline CDR1 and CDR2: LNHDA and SQIVND (reference sequence). J gave up 4 bases and V 7 bases, and 9 bases lay outside the gene matches.

In its sample, this clone was seen a few times. A read error may produce the germline difference seen at one junction end. J is TRBJ2-1 and V is TRBV7-7, with 11 bases fitting TRBD2. CDR1 and CDR2 (germline): SSHAT, FNYEAQ (reference sequence). The CDR3 runs to 19 residues. This CDR3 reads CASSFGVSGGAVFHNEQFF. The CDR3 DNA is TGTGCTAGCAGCTTCGGCGTTAGCGGGGGGGCCGTCTTCCACAATGAGCAGTTCTTC.